Shown below are 17 T cell receptor beta chains from a single sample sequenced in a study of cytomegalovirus exposure and HLA in healthy donors. Libraries were prepared by immunoSEQ multiplex PCR; TCRdb keeps only in-frame clonotypes and omits some of them. The profile shows fewer than 250,000 clones, 86% of them singletons. The specimen was PBMCs. Receptor source: a woman aged 18-29 years in good health and CMV-seronegative.

This clone was seen a few times. V is TRBV7-6 and J is TRBJ2-2, with 11 positions matching TRBD1. V lost 6 bases, J lost 5 bases, and 8 bases stayed unmatched. The germline V gene encodes CDR1 SGHVS and CDR2 FNYEAQ. This CDR3 spans 16 amino acids. The DNA of the CDR3 is TGTGCCAGCAGTCACTCCGGGACAGGGGGAACCGGGGAGCTGTTTTTT. Translation gives CASSHSGTGGTGELFF.

The chain carries TRBV19 and TRBJ1-1; TRBD1 aligns across 9 bases. The CDR3 is 16 amino acids. Per the germline V gene, CDR1 is LNHDA and CDR2 is SQIVND (reference sequence). The V and J ends lost 0 bases and 1 base, in that order; junction bases with no gene match: 3. The CDR3 sequence: CASSIEGQGPNTEAFF. CDR3 coding DNA: TGTGCCAGTAGTATAGAGGGACAGGGACCGAACACTGAAGCTTTCTTT.

CDR3 in amino acids: CASSIVGPSRHTDTQYF. For the CDR3, the DNA is TGTGCCAGCAGCATCGTTGGGCCTAGCCGACACACAGATACGCAGTATTTT. The J gene is TRBJ2-3, the V gene TRBV21-1; the table's D gene call, TRBD2, was not cross checked with the DNA. TRBV21-1 is deemed a pseudogene. The CDR3 covers 17 residues.

The gene calls are TRBV6-1 and TRBJ1-2, with 10 bases matching TRBD1. The V and J ends lost 3 bases and 3 bases, in that order; junction bases with no gene match: 7. Germline CDR1 MNHNS, CDR2 SASEGT. This CDR3 is 16 amino acids long. CDR3 loop: CASSEAPGQGHYGYTF. CDR3 in DNA: TGTGCCAGCAGTGAGGCGCCGGGACAGGGGCACTATGGCTACACCTTC.

The chain couples TRBV28 to TRBJ2-7; TRBD1 matches at 9 bases. Germline V gene sequence: CDR1 MDHEN, CDR2 SYDVKM. The V gene end was trimmed by 3 bases and the J gene end by 0 bases; junction bases not matched to a gene: 18. The CDR3 totals 20 residues. CDR3 nucleotides: TGTGCCAGCAGTTTTCAGGGACAGGGTAATTTCGAGGGGCGCTCCTACGAGCAGTACTTC. It translates to CASSFQGQGNFEGRSYEQYF.

The chain employs TRBV30 and TRBJ1-2, with 9 positions matching TRBD1. This CDR3 has 14 amino acids. The J segment lost 4 bases and the V segment lost 4 bases, leaving 7 bases of the junction unmatched. Germline values: CDR1 GTSNPN, CDR2 SVGIG (reference sequence). In DNA, the CDR3 is TGTGCCTGGAACCGGGACAGGGTGATCTATGGCTACACCTTC. It yields the protein CAWNRDRVIYGYTF.

The chain joins TRBV15 to TRBJ2-1, with D perhaps TRBD2 (6 bases). The CDR3 totals 14 residues. V dropped 0 bases and J dropped 7 bases, with 10 bases sitting between them. From germline, CDR1 is LNHNV and CDR2 YYDKDF (reference sequence). As DNA, the CDR3 is TGTGCCACCAGCAGAGATCGGCTAGCGAATGAGCAGTTCTTC. Translation: CATSRDRLANEQFF.

The chain employs TRBV19 and TRBJ2-1, with TRBD2 identical over 9 bases. This CDR3 is built from 18 residues. Germline CDR1 and CDR2: LNHDA and SQIVND (reference sequence). V lost 0 bases, J lost 7 bases, and 13 bases stayed unmatched. DNA of the CDR3: TGTGCCAGTAGTATAGAGATACGGGGTAGCGGGAGAGGTAATGAGCAGTTCTTC. This encodes CASSIEIRGSGRGNEQFF.

This clone was observed a few times. Additional DNA sequences in this sample encode the identical CDR3. The chain joins TRBV4-2 to TRBJ2-7; 9 nucleotides align to TRBD1. This CDR3 is 14 amino acids long. Looked up from germline, CDR1 is LGHNA and CDR2 is YNFKEQ. Trimming cost V 3 bases and J 3 bases; bases outside gene matches: 3. For the CDR3, the DNA is TGTGCCAGCAGCCAGGGACAGGGTGACTACGAGCAGTACTTC. Protein: CASSQGQGDYEQYF.

The chain is built from TRBV10-2 and TRBJ2-7; TRBD1 aligns across 8 bases. V shed 1 base, J shed 6 bases, and the junction held 11 bases outside the gene matches. Germline-derived CDR1 and CDR2 are WSHSY and SAAADI. The CDR3 is 16 residues long. DNA for the CDR3: TGCGCCAGCAGTGAGTTAACTATCGGGACAGGCTCCGAGCAGTACTTC. As protein: CASSELTIGTGSEQYF.

The rearrangement joins TRBV29-1 to TRBJ2-7; perhaps TRBD2 as D (6 bases). CDR3 length: 12 residues. CDR1 and CDR2 (germline): SQVTM, ANQGSEA. V shed 3 bases and J shed 4 bases, with 10 bases lying between them. Here the CDR3 DNA reads TGCAGCGTTGACTGGGGGAGGTACGAGCAGTACTTC. Amino acid sequence: CSVDWGRYEQYF.

This chain connects TRBV10-1 to TRBJ1-4; a possible D gene is TRBD1 (5 bases). V gave up 10 bases and J gave up 7 bases, with 13 bases separating them. Germline V CDR1 and CDR2: WNHNN, SYGVQD (reference sequence). The CDR3 runs 12 residues. Written as DNA, the CDR3 is TGCGCCACCCAGGGAAGTAGTGAAAAACTGTTTTTT. Protein product: CATQGSSEKLFF.

The V and J genes are TRBV7-9 and TRBJ1-1; no definite D call. Germline V gene data show CDR1 as SEHNR and CDR2 as FQNEAQ (reference sequence). V lost 3 bases and J lost 0, with 14 bases in between. The CDR3 is 16 amino acids. The CDR3 protein is CASSFPRTSLNTEAFF. DNA of the CDR3: TGTGCCAGCAGCTTTCCCCGTACAAGTCTGAACACTGAAGCTTTCTTT.

V gene TRBV28 combines with J gene TRBJ2-5; TRBD2 matches 13 bases. Germline CDR1 is MDHEN and CDR2 is SYDVKM. The CDR3 spans 17 residues. V gave up 4 bases and J gave up 2 bases; unmatched junction bases: 7. The CDR3 nucleotides read TGTGCCAGCAGTTCATGGACTAGCGGGAGTCAGCAAGAGACCCAGTACTTC. It specifies CASSSWTSGSQQETQYF. The variable domain in full, with the rest retrieved from reference TRBV28 and TRBJ2-5, is DVKVTQSSRYLVKRTGEKVFLECVQDMDHENMFWYRQDPGLGLRLIYFSYDVKMKEKGDIPEGYSVSREKKERFSLILESASTNQTSMYLCASSSWTSGSQQETQYFGPGTRLLVL.

This chain connects TRBV7-2 to TRBJ1-2; D is perhaps TRBD1 (6 bases). The germline gives CDR1 SGHTA, CDR2 FQGNSA. The CDR3 has 15 residues. V was trimmed by 1 base and J by 0 bases, leaving 9 bases between them. The CDR3 reads CASSLDRAANYGYTF. As DNA, the CDR3 is TGTGCCAGCAGCTTAGACAGGGCAGCTAACTATGGCTACACCTTC.

The V gene is TRBV6-1, the J gene TRBJ2-3; no reliable D call. Trimming shortened V by 1 base and J by 0 bases, and 8 bases separated the two germline ends. Germline CDR1 reads MNHNS; CDR2 reads SASEGT. This CDR3 region has 15 residues. Here the CDR3 DNA reads TGTGCCAGCAGTGAAGTTCCAGTTAGCACAGATACGCAGTATTTT. Amino acids: CASSEVPVSTDTQYF.

This clone has a single count. In nucleotides, the CDR3 is TGCGCCAGCAGCTTGGTGACTGCGAACACCGGGGAGCTGTTTTTT. Translating it yields CASSLVTANTGELFF. The chain joins TRBV5-1 to TRBJ2-2; unclear D gene. The germline CDR1 and CDR2 sequences are SGHRS and YFSETQ. This CDR3 is 15 amino acids long. V was pared by 0 bases and J by 0 bases, with 6 bases between. The whole variable domain, remainder taken from reference TRBV5-1 and TRBJ2-2, is KAGVTQTPRYLIKTRGQQVTLSCSPISGHRSVSWYQQTPGQGLQFLFEYFSETQRNKGNFPGRFSGRQFSNSRSEMNVSTLELGDSALYLCASSLVTANTGELFFGEGSRLTVL.